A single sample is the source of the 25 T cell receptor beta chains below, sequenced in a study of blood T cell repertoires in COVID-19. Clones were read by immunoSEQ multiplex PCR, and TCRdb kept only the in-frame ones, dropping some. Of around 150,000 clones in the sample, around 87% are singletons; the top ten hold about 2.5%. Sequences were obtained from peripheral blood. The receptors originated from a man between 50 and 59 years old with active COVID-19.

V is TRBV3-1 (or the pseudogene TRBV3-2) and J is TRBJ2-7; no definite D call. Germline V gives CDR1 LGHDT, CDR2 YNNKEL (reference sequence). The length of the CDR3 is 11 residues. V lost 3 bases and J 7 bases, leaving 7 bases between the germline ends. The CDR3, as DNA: TGTGCCAGCAGCCAGGCCTGGGAGCAGTACTTC. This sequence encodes CASSQAWEQYF.

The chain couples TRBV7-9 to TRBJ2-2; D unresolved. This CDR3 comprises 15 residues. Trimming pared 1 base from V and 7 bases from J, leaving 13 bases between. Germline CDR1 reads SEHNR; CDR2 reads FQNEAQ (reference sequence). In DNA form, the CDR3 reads TGTGCCAGCAGCTTAGGAATTGGCCTCGACGGGGAGCTGTTTTTT. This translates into CASSLGIGLDGELFF.

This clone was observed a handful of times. The CDR3 DNA is TGTGCCAGCCCCTCCGCGGCCGGGGAGCTGTTTTTT. The encoded protein is CASPSAAGELFF. V gene TRBV18 combines with J gene TRBJ2-2, with D unresolved. Germline-derived CDR1 and CDR2 are KGHSH and LQKENI. Trimming pared 8 bases from V and 6 bases from J, leaving 10 bases between. This CDR3 spans 12 amino acids.

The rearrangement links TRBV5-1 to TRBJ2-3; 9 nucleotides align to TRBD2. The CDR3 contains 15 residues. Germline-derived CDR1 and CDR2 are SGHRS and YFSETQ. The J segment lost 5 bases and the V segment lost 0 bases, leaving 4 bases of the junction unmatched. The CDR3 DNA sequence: TGCGCCAGCAGCTTGGATCTAGCGGGGTTAGATACGCAGTATTTT. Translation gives CASSLDLAGLDTQYF.

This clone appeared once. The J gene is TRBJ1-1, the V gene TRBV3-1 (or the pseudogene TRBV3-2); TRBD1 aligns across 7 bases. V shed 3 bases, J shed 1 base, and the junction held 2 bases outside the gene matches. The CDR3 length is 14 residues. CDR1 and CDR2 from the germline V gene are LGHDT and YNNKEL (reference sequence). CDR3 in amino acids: CASSQQGGNTEAFF. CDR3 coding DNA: TGTGCCAGCAGCCAGCAGGGGGGGAACACTGAAGCTTTCTTT.

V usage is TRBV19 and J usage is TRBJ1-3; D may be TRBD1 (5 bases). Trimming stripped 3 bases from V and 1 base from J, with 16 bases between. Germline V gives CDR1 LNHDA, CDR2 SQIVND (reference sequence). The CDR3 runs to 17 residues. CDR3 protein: CASSMGPPSGSGNTIYF. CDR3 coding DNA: TGTGCCAGTAGTATGGGACCACCCAGCGGGTCTGGAAACACCATATATTTT.

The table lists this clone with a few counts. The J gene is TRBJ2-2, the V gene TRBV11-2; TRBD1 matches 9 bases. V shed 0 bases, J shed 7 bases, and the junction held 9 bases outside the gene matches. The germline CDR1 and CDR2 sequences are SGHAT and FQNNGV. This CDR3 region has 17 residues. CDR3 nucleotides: TGTGCCAGCAGCTTAGACTTCGGACAGGGGTTGGGCGGGGAGCTGTTTTTT. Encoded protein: CASSLDFGQGLGGELFF.

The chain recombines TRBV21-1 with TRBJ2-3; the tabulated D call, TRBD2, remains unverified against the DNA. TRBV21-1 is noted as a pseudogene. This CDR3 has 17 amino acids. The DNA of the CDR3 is TGTGCCAGCAGCCCTCAGGACGGGGGTTTATCCACAGATACGCAGTATTTT. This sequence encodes CASSPQDGGLSTDTQYF.

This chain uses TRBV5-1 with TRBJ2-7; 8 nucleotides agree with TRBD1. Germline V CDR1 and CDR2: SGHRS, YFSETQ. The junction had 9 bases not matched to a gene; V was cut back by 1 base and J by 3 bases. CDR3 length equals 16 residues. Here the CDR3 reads CASSLTGQGSIYEQYF. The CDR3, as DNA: TGCGCCAGCAGCTTGACCGGACAGGGTAGTATCTACGAGCAGTACTTC.

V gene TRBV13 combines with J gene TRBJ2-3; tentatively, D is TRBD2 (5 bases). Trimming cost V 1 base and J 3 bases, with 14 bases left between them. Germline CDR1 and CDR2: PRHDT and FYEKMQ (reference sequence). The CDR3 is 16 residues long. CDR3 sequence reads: CASSLVASPLTDTQYF. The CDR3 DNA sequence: TGTGCCAGCAGCTTAGTCGCTAGCCCGTTGACAGATACGCAGTATTTT.

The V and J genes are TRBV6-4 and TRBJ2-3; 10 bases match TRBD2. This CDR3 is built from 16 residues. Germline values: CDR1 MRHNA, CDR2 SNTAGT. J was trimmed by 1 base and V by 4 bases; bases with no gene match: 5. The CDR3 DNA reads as TGTGCCAGCAGTGGCCCTAGCGGGGGACGCACAGATACGCAGTATTTT. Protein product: CASSGPSGGRTDTQYF.

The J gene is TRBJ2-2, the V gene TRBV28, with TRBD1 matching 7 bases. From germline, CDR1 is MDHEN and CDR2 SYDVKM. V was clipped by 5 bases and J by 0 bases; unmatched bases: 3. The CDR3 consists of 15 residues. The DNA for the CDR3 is TGTGCCAGCAGTCCCCAGGGGGCGAACACCGGGGAGCTGTTTTTT. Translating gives CASSPQGANTGELFF.

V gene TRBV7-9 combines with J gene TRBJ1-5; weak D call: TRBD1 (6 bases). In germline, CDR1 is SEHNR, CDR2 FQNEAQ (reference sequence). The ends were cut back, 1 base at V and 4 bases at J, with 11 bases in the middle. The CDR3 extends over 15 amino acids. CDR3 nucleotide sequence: TGTGCCAGCAGCTTAGGGGGAAGGGGGAATCAGCCCCAGCATTTT. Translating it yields CASSLGGRGNQPQHF.

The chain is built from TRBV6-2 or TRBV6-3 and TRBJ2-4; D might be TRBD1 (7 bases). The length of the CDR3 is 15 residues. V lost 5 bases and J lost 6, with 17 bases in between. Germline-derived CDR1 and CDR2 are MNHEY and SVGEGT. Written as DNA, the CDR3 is TGTGCCAGCAGTGACCCGTCAGGGGGAGGAAACATTCAGTACTTC. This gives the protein CASSDPSGGGNIQYF.

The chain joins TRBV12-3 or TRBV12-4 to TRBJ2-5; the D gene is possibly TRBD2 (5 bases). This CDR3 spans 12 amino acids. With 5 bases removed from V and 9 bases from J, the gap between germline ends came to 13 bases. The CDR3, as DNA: TGTGCCAGCAGTCAGAGCCCCGGGGCCCAGTACTTC. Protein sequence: CASSQSPGAQYF.

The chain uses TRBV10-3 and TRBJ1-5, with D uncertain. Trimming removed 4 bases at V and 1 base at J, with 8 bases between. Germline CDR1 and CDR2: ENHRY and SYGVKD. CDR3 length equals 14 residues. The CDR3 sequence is CAISGELSNQPQHF. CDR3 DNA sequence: TGTGCCATCAGTGGGGAGTTGAGCAATCAGCCCCAGCATTTT.

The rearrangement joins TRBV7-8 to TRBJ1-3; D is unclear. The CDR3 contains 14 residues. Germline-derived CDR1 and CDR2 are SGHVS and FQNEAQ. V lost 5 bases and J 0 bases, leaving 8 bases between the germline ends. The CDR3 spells CASSPYSSGNTIYF. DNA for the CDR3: TGTGCCAGCAGCCCTTATAGCTCTGGAAACACCATATATTTT.

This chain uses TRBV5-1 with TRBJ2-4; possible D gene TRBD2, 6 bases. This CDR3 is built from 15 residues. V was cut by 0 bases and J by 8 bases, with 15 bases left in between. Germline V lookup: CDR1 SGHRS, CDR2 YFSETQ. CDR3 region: CASSLGTTPGDIQYF. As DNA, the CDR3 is TGCGCCAGCAGCTTGGGGACGACCCCGGGGGACATTCAGTACTTC.

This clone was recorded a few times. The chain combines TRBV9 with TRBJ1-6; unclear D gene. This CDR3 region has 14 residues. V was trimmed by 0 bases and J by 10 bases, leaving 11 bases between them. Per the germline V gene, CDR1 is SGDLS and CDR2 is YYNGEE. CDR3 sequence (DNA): TGTGCCAGCAGCGTAGGCACAGTTCCGTCACCCCTCCACTTT. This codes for CASSVGTVPSPLHF.

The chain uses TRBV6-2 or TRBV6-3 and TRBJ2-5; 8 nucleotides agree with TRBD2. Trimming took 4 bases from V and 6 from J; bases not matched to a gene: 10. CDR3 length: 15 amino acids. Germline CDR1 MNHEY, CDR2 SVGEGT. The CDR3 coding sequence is TGTGCCAGCAGTTTTCGGGGACTAGAGGTGAAGACCCAGTACTTC. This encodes CASSFRGLEVKTQYF.

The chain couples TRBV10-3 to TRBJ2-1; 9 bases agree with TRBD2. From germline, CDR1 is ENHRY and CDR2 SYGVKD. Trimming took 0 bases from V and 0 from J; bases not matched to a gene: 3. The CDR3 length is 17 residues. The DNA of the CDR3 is TGTGCCATCAGTGAGTCGAGCGGGGGGAGCTCCTACAATGAGCAGTTCTTC. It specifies CAISESSGGSSYNEQFF.

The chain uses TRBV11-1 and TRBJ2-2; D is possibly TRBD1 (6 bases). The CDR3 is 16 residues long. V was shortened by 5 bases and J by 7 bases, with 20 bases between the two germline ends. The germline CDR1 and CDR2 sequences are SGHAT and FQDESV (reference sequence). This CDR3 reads CASSPRQGNYGGELFF. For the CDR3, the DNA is TGTGCCAGCAGCCCCAGGCAGGGGAATTATGGCGGGGAGCTGTTTTTT.

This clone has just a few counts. CDR3 nucleotides: TGTGCCAGTAGTAGCAGTTATAGCACAGATACGCAGTATTTT. It codes for CASSSSYSTDTQYF. The gene calls are TRBV19 and TRBJ2-3, with no clear D. Germline values: CDR1 LNHDA, CDR2 SQIVND (reference sequence). Trimming pared 4 bases from V and 0 bases from J, leaving 8 bases between. There are 14 residues in the CDR3.

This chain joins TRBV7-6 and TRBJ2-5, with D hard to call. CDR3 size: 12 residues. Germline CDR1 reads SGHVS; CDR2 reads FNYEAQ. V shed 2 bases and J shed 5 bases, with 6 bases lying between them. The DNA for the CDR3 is TGTGCCAGCAGCTTACCGTATGAGACCCAGTACTTC. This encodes CASSLPYETQYF.

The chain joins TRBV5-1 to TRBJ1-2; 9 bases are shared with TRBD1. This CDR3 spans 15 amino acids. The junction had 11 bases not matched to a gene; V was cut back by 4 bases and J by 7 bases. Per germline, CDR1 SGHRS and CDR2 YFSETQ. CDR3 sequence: CASSPSGQGPSGYTF. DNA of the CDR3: TGCGCCAGCAGCCCGTCGGGACAGGGTCCCTCTGGCTACACCTTC.